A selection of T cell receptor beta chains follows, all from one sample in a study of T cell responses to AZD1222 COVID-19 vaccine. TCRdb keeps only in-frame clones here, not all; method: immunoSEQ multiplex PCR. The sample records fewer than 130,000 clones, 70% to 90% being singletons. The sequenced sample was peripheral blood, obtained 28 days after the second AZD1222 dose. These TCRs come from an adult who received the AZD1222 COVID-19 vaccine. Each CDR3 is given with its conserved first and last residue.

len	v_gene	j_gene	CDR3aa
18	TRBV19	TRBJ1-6	CASSSEGLQGLVNSPLHF
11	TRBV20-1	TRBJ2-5	CSARDWETQYF
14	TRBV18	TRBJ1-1	CASSPTDMNTEAFF
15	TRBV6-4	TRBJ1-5	CASSEVYSSNQPQHF
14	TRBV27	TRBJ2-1	CASSFGQEYNEQFF
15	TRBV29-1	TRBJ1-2	CSVSGTGAANYGYTF
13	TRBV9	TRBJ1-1	CASSVGHGTEAFF
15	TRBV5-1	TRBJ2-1	CASSFQGGAGNEQFF
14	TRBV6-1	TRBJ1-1	CASSPRVQNTEAFF
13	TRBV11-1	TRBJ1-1	CASSQQGTTEAFF
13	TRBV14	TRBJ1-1	CASSQVSNTEAFF
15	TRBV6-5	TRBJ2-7	CASSPRDSGSYEQYF
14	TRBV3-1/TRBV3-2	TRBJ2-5	CASSPRGLQETQYF
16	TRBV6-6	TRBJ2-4	CASSYSKAEILNIQYF
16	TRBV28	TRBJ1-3	CASSTPERSSGNTIYF
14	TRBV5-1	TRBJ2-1	CASSRDLGWDEQFF
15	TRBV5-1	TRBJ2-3	CASSRGQAETDTQYF
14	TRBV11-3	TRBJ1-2	CASSLIGQGYGYTF
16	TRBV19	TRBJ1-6	CASSTADRQDNSPLHF
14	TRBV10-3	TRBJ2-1	CAIRAGTSANEQFF
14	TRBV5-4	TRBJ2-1	CASSPALAGNEQFF
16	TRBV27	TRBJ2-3	CASSSGGTSDTDTQYF
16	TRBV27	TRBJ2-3	CASSQLAGVRADTQYF
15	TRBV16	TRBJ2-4	CASSTWDRRENIQYF
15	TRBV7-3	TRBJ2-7	CASSLGSGGLYEQYF
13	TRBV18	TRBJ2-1	CASSPPSRAEQFF
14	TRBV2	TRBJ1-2	CARGETGGDYGYTF
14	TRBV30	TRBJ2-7	CAWTTGAFWYEQYF
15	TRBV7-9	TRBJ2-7	CASSLANPGPYEQYF
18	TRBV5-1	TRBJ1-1	CASSLLQGALSSNTEAFF
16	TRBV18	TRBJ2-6	CASSPTTGAGANVLTF